The 27 T cell receptor beta chains below come from one sample, sequenced in a study of blood T cell repertoires in COVID-19. Sequenced by immunoSEQ multiplex PCR; TCRdb stores in-frame clones only, minus some. The sample yields a few hundred thousand clones, approximately 86% seen once. The sample comprised peripheral blood. Receptors originate from a man aged 60 to 69 with acute or convalescent COVID-19.

The V and J genes are TRBV6-5 and TRBJ2-7; D is possibly TRBD1 (5 bases). Germline CDR1 reads MNHEY; CDR2 reads SVGAGI. The V end lost 5 bases, the J end lost 0 bases, and 11 bases lay between the germline ends. The CDR3 covers 14 residues. In DNA form, the CDR3 reads TGTGCCAGCAGTACGTTGGGGCCCTCCTACGAGCAGTACTTC. Its protein product is CASSTLGPSYEQYF.

V and J are TRBV6-5 and TRBJ2-1; possible D gene TRBD1, 6 bases. The V and J ends lost 6 bases and 7 bases respectively, with 13 bases between them. CDR1 and CDR2 from the germline V gene are MNHEY and SVGAGI. CDR3 length equals 13 residues. CDR3 in amino acids: CASRADRHNEQFF. The CDR3 DNA reads TGTGCCAGCAGGGCCGACAGGCATAATGAGCAGTTCTTC.

The chain combines TRBV5-1 with TRBJ2-5, with a weak D call TRBD1 (5 bases). Per germline, CDR1 SGHRS and CDR2 YFSETQ. With 4 bases removed from V and 3 bases from J, the gap between germline ends came to 10 bases. The CDR3 runs to 13 residues. In DNA, the CDR3 is TGCGCCAGCAGCGCCGCAGGGAAAGAGACCCAGTACTTC. This gives the protein CASSAAGKETQYF. The whole variable domain, filled in from reference TRBV5-1 and TRBJ2-5, reads KAGVTQTPRYLIKTRGQQVTLSCSPISGHRSVSWYQQTPGQGLQFLFEYFSETQRNKGNFPGRFSGRQFSNSRSEMNVSTLELGDSALYLCASSAAGKETQYFGPGTRLLVL.

This clone was counted between two and nine times. This sequence joins TRBV5-1 and TRBJ1-2, with 8 bases fitting TRBD1. The V gene's germline CDR1 is SGHRS and CDR2 YFSETQ. With V trimmed by 4 bases and J by 8 bases, 16 bases remained unmatched. The CDR3 is made up of 16 amino acids. CDR3 bases: TGCGCCAGCAGCCCCAGCCCGACAGGGGCAGAGGGGGGCTACACCTTC. Protein product: CASSPSPTGAEGGYTF. Drawing the rest from reference TRBV5-1 and TRBJ1-2, the complete variable domain is KAGVTQTPRYLIKTRGQQVTLSCSPISGHRSVSWYQQTPGQGLQFLFEYFSETQRNKGNFPGRFSGRQFSNSRSEMNVSTLELGDSALYLCASSPSPTGAEGGYTFGSGTRLTVV.

V gene TRBV19 combines with J gene TRBJ1-4, with D possibly matching TRBD1 (6 bases). Germline CDR1 LNHDA, CDR2 SQIVND (reference sequence). Trimming cost V 9 bases and J 0 bases, with 8 bases left between them. The CDR3 contains 13 residues. This CDR3 is CASRTATNEKLFF. CDR3 DNA: TGTGCCAGCCGGACAGCAACTAATGAAAAACTGTTTTTT.

This rearrangement joins TRBV27 to TRBJ1-1; 10 bases are a match to TRBD1. This CDR3 is built from 18 residues. With 0 bases clipped from V and 5 bases from J, the junction kept 12 bases outside the gene matches. The germline gives CDR1 MNHEY, CDR2 SMNVEV (reference sequence). In DNA form, the CDR3 reads TGTGCCAGCAGTTTATCGATCCCGGGACAGGGGCGTAGGACTGAAGCTTTCTTT. Translated, it gives CASSLSIPGQGRRTEAFF.

This clone was recorded a few times. The rearrangement uses TRBV7-8 and TRBJ1-5, with D unresolved. CDR3 length: 13 amino acids. The V end lost 5 bases, the J end lost 14 bases, and 19 bases lay between the germline ends. Germline CDR1 reads SGHVS; CDR2 reads FQNEAQ. The CDR3 region has the DNA TGTGCCAGCAGCCCCTCGGGAGGGATCGGGAAGCATTTT. Protein product: CASSPSGGIGKHF. Filled out from reference TRBV7-8 and TRBJ1-5, the complete variable domain reads GAGVSQSPRYKVAKRGQDVALRCDPISGHVSLFWYQQALGQGPEFLTYFQNEAQLDKSGLPSDRFFAERPEGSVSTLKIQRTQQEDSAVYLCASSPSGGIGKHFGDGTRLSIL.

This clone was detected only once. Additional DNA sequences in this sample encode the identical CDR3. The chain employs TRBV9 and TRBJ1-1; 7 bases are shared with TRBD1. This CDR3 has 14 residues. Germline-derived CDR1 and CDR2 are SGDLS and YYNGEE. Trimming took 2 bases from V and 0 from J; bases not matched to a gene: 1. The CDR3 DNA is TGTGCCAGCAGCGTTACAGGGGTGAACACTGAAGCTTTCTTT. Translation: CASSVTGVNTEAFF.

This clone showed up just once. The chain couples TRBV5-6 to TRBJ2-1; 8 bases align to TRBD2. V lost 0 bases to trimming and J lost 2 bases; unmatched junction nucleotides: 7. The CDR3 length is 17 residues. Germline loops: CDR1 SGHDT, CDR2 YYEEEE. The CDR3 region is CASSLVIGSGAYNEQFF. The CDR3 DNA sequence: TGTGCCAGCAGCTTGGTAATCGGTAGCGGGGCCTACAATGAGCAGTTCTTC.

V gene TRBV5-4 combines with J gene TRBJ1-2; TRBD1 aligns across 10 bases. CDR3 length equals 14 residues. J was trimmed by 7 bases and V by 4 bases; bases with no gene match: 7. Germline-derived CDR1 and CDR2 are SGHNT and YYREEE (reference sequence). The CDR3, as DNA: TGTGCCAGCAGCGATGGGACAGGGGAGGCTGGCTACACCTTC. Protein sequence: CASSDGTGEAGYTF.

The V call is TRBV19, the J call TRBJ2-5, with D maybe TRBD2 (5 bases). CDR3 length: 13 amino acids. CDR1 LNHDA and CDR2 SQIVND come from the germline V gene (reference sequence). Here the CDR3 reads CATQEGPTETQYF. The CDR3 nucleotides read TGTGCGACGCAAGAGGGTCCCACAGAGACCCAGTACTTC. Drawing the rest from reference TRBV19 and TRBJ2-5, the complete variable domain is DGGITQSPKYLFRKEGQNVTLSCEQNLNHDAMYWYRQDPGQGLRLIYYSQIVNDFQKGDIAEGYSVSREKKESFPLTVTSAQKNPTAFYLCATQEGPTETQYFGPGTRLLVL.

This chain joins TRBV19 and TRBJ2-2, with TRBD1 identical over 8 bases. CDR3 size: 16 residues. Trimming took 3 bases from V and 4 from J; bases not matched to a gene: 7. Germline loops: CDR1 LNHDA, CDR2 SQIVND (reference sequence). The CDR3 protein is CASSILGRGRTGELFF. The DNA of the CDR3 is TGTGCCAGTAGTATTCTTGGCAGGGGGCGCACCGGGGAGCTGTTTTTT.

The V call is TRBV6-5, the J call TRBJ1-5, with D maybe TRBD1 (6 bases). Germline V gene sequence: CDR1 MNHEY, CDR2 SVGAGI. The CDR3 extends over 14 amino acids. Between the trimmed V and J ends, which lost 5 bases and 4 bases, there was a span of 12 bases. CDR3 sequence reads: CASSQDSPNQPQHF. The CDR3, as DNA: TGTGCCAGCAGTCAGGACAGTCCAAATCAGCCCCAGCATTTT.

The V and J genes are TRBV7-3 and TRBJ2-5; TRBD2 aligns across 10 bases. Per the germline V gene, CDR1 is SGHTA and CDR2 is FQGTGA. The CDR3 totals 17 residues. The V gene end was trimmed by 4 bases and the J gene end by 4 bases; junction bases not matched to a gene: 12. In DNA form, the CDR3 reads TGTGCCAGCAGCTCAAGCGGGGGGGCCGGTTTAAGAGAGACCCAGTACTTC. Translating it yields CASSSSGGAGLRETQYF.

The rearrangement uses TRBV11-2 and TRBJ1-2, with 7 bases matching TRBD1. Germline CDR1 is SGHAT and CDR2 is FQNNGV. The CDR3 has 14 residues. V shed 1 base, J shed 2 bases, and the junction held 1 base outside the gene matches. In nucleotides, the CDR3 is TGTGCCAGCAGCTTAGCAGGGGGAAACTATGGCTACACCTTC. Translated, it gives CASSLAGGNYGYTF.

The chain recombines TRBV6-5 with TRBJ2-7; perhaps TRBD1 as D (6 bases). Trimming shortened V by 6 bases and J by 2 bases, and 11 bases separated the two germline ends. Germline-derived CDR1 and CDR2 are MNHEY and SVGAGI. This CDR3 contains 13 residues. In DNA, the CDR3 is TGTGCCAGCAGGCTTGGACAGACCTACGAGCAGTACTTC. Translation: CASRLGQTYEQYF.

This clone was detected only once. V is TRBV12-3 or TRBV12-4 and J is TRBJ1-2; D perhaps matches TRBD1 (6 bases). The V gene lost 3 bases and the J gene lost 7 bases, with 12 bases spanning the gap. This CDR3 comprises 13 residues. CDR3 region: CASSFDRLSGYTF. CDR3 sequence (DNA): TGTGCCAGCAGTTTCGACAGGTTAAGTGGCTACACCTTC.

The rearrangement uses TRBV6-6 and TRBJ1-3; D might be TRBD1 (6 bases). Germline V gene data show CDR1 as MNHNY and CDR2 as SVGAGI (reference sequence). V shed 7 bases and J shed 8 bases, with 15 bases lying between them. The CDR3 covers 13 residues. CDR3: CASTPGGRDTIYF. The CDR3 DNA sequence: TGTGCCAGCACCCCCGGGGGGCGAGACACCATATATTTT.

This clone has a handful of counts. The J gene is TRBJ1-5, the V gene TRBV28; the match to TRBD1 covers 8 bases. V trimming: 6 bases; J trimming: 3 bases; junction bases outside the gene matches: 4. CDR1 is MDHEN, CDR2 SYDVKM, per germline. The CDR3 is 14 residues long. The CDR3 DNA sequence: TGTGCCAGCAGGGGACAGGTCAACAATCAGCCCCAGCATTTT. It encodes CASRGQVNNQPQHF.

The chain joins TRBV6-5 to TRBJ2-5; 10 bases agree with TRBD2. The CDR3 sequence is 14 residues long. CDR1 is MNHEY, CDR2 SVGAGI, per germline. V lost 6 bases and J lost 2; bases outside the gene matches: 3. The CDR3 here is CASSETSGQETQYF. The CDR3 bases are TGTGCCAGCAGCGAGACTAGCGGGCAAGAGACCCAGTACTTC.

This sequence joins TRBV24-1 and TRBJ2-5; 8 bases are shared with TRBD2. This CDR3 spans 16 amino acids. The germline V gene has CDR1 KGHDR and CDR2 SFDVKD. Trimming removed 3 bases from V and 5 bases from J; junction bases left unmatched: 10. The CDR3 protein is CATSDGGTRLYETQYF. The CDR3 DNA follows: TGTGCCACCAGTGATGGCGGGACTAGACTCTATGAGACCCAGTACTTC.

The V call is TRBV15, the J call TRBJ2-2; D is possibly TRBD1 (6 bases). The CDR3 length is 17 residues. Trimming pared 0 bases from V and 1 base from J, leaving 12 bases between. Per the germline V gene, CDR1 is LNHNV and CDR2 is YYDKDF (reference sequence). Here the CDR3 DNA reads TGTGCCACCAGCAGAGATAACCAGGGGAGGAACACCGGGGAGCTGTTTTTT. Translation: CATSRDNQGRNTGELFF. The full variable domain, in which reference TRBV15 and TRBJ2-2 provide the parts outside the CDR3, is DAMVIQNPRYQVTQFGKPVTLSCSQTLNHNVMYWYQQKSSQAPKLLFHYYDKDFNNEADTPDNFQSRRPNTSFCFLDIRSPGLGDTAMYLCATSRDNQGRNTGELFFGEGSRLTVL.

The chain recombines TRBV5-6 with TRBJ2-5; the match to TRBD2 covers 11 bases. The CDR3 is 16 residues long. The V segment lost 0 bases and the J segment 7 bases; nucleotides outside the gene matches: 8. Germline-derived CDR1 and CDR2 are SGHDT and YYEEEE. The CDR3: CASSLDSGGALGTQYF. CDR3 bases: TGTGCCAGCAGCTTGGATAGCGGGGGGGCGCTTGGGACCCAGTACTTC.

The genes are TRBV7-9 and TRBJ1-1; the D gene is possibly TRBD1 (5 bases). Germline V gene sequence: CDR1 SEHNR, CDR2 FQNEAQ (reference sequence). The V end lost 2 bases, the J end lost 1 base, and 14 bases lay between the germline ends. This CDR3 comprises 16 residues. The CDR3 DNA is TGTGCCAGCAGCTTAATGGGGCAGGCGAAGAACACTGAAGCTTTCTTT. Protein product: CASSLMGQAKNTEAFF. The full variable domain, its missing parts supplied by reference TRBV7-9 and TRBJ1-1, is DTGVSQNPRHKITKRGQNVTFRCDPISEHNRLYWYRQTLGQGPEFLTYFQNEAQLEKSRLLSDRFSAERPKGSFSTLEIQRTEQGDSAMYLCASSLMGQAKNTEAFFGQGTRLTVV.

V gene TRBV5-8 combines with J gene TRBJ1-1, with 7 bases that match TRBD1. The CDR3 loop spans 17 amino acids. Germline CDR1 and CDR2: SGHTS and YDEGEE. The J segment lost 1 base and the V segment lost 4 bases, leaving 13 bases of the junction unmatched. CDR3: CASSRRTGPPGNTEAFF. CDR3 nucleotides: TGTGCCAGCAGCCGACGGACAGGACCGCCGGGGAACACTGAAGCTTTCTTT.

The chain carries TRBV28 and TRBJ1-3; D is unclear. The germline V and J ends were trimmed by 7 bases and 0 bases, with 13 bases remaining between them. The V gene's germline CDR1 is MDHEN and CDR2 SYDVKM. The CDR3 totals 15 residues. This CDR3 is CASTRVPPSGNTIYF. CDR3 coding DNA: TGTGCCAGCACCCGGGTCCCGCCCTCTGGAAACACCATATATTTT.

The chain links TRBV9 to TRBJ2-3, with 9 bases aligning to TRBD2. CDR3 length: 14 amino acids. J lost 4 bases, V lost 3 bases, and 3 bases had no gene match. The germline V gene has CDR1 SGDLS and CDR2 YYNGEE. The CDR3 nucleotides read TGTGCCAGCAGCGGCGGGGGGGCGGCAGATACGCAGTATTTT. It encodes CASSGGGAADTQYF. Full variable domain (rest looked up from reference TRBV9 and TRBJ2-3): DSGVTQTPKHLITATGQRVTLRCSPRSGDLSVYWYQQSLDQGLQFLIQYYNGEERAKGNILERFSAQQFPDLHSELNLSSLELGDSALYFCASSGGGAADTQYFGPGTRLTVL.